The sequence of this T cell receptor beta chain was determined in a study of cytomegalovirus exposure and HLA in healthy donors. About the research overall: The same platform was used for the 120 or so validation repertoires as for the approximately 730 first-cohort repertoires, as reported in a later analysis.

The CDR3 runs 14 residues. The V end was cut by 0 bases, the J end by 6 bases, with 10 bases between. Germline CDR1 KGHSH, CDR2 LQKENI. The donors formed part of the approximately 120-subject validation cohort, distinct from the approximately 630-subject first cohort. Study findings and constraints: The tendency of first-cohort TCR clusters to co-occur in the roughly 130 validation repertoires was the finding of a later analysis.

Remarks on this clone: Antigen: not known.

This table comes from immunoSEQ multiplex PCR, and its TCRdb copy is limited to in-frame clones, with some not included. The sample holds roughly 60,000 clones; roughly 94% are singletons and the top ten take approximately 2.5%. The clonotype comes from a man aged 18 to 29 in good health and CMV-seronegative. Sequences were obtained from PBMCs. The chain recombines TRBV18 with TRBJ2-3; D gene ambiguous. DNA for the CDR3: TGTGCCAGCTCACCACCTCCTTTTCAGGATACGCAGTATTTT. Encoded protein: CASSPPPFQDTQYF.